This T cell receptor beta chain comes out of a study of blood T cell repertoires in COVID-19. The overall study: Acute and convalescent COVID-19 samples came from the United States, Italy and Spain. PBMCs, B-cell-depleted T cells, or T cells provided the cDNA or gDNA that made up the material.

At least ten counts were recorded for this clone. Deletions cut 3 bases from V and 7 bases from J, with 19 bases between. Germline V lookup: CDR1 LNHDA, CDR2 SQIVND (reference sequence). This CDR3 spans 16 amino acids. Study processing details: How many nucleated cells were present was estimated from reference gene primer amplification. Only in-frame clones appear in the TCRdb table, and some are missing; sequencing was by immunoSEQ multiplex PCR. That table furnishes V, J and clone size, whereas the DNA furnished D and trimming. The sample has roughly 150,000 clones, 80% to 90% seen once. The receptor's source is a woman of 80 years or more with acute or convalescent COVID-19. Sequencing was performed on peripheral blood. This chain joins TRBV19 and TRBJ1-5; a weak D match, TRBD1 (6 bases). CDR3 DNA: TGTGCCAGTAGTATGAACCCTGGGGGGAGGGGGCAGCCCCAGCATTTT. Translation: CASSMNPGGRGQPQHF.